What follows describes a single TCR beta chain. There is no known antigen for this receptor. No clone much larger than this one lies a single base away; base qualities are absent. Inclusive of the bounding cysteine and phenylalanine, the CDR3 is 16 residues long. Just CDR3 DNA is preserved here, 48 bases in frame from base 1. For CDR1 and CDR2, the germline V gene lists SGHRS and YFSETQ. Clipping removes 4 bases from V and 3 bases from J, with 12 as the unmatched junction base count. These data belong to a study of blood T cell repertoires in COVID-19 (dated by TCRdb to 2020 to 2021). Context from the whole study: Samples from collaborators originated in the United States, Italy and Spain and spanned both the acute and convalescent phases of COVID-19. The repertoires were released in a freely available public database meant as a resource for research on the immune response to SARS-CoV-2. The material from the prospective study consisted of cDNA or gDNA derived from T cells, B-cell-depleted T cells, or PBMCs. Samples were obtained from the ongoing ImmuneRACE study (first 160 participants) and from about 1,300 subjects provided by 6 global collaborators. Nearly every sample came with metadata listing a de-identified subject ID, COVID-19 status, age in years and sex. The dataset comprised deeply sampled blood TCRbeta repertoires from subjects exposed to, actively infected with, or recovered from COVID-19. Where available, HLA class I and class II types were obtained from metadata supplied by the sample provider rather than from assay-based typing. Broad study findings and their caveats: The amount of clinical and demographic metadata varied by source and participant and was provided uncurated.

TCRbeta CDR3 regions were amplified from genomic DNA by means of the immunoSEQ Assay, a bias-controlled multiplex PCR. The paper's processing steps were these. The number of nucleated cells in each sample was estimated by amplification of reference gene primers within the assay. To quantify the absolute abundance of each unique TCRbeta CDR3 rearrangement, sequence reads were collapsed and filtered. Productive Simpson clonality was computed per sample as the square root of Simpson's diversity index over productive rearrangements. Not all clones reach the TCRdb copy of this immuneACCESS table, which keeps in-frame sequences only. Checked studies attribute under half of the gap to unresolved V genes and leave the rest unexplained. V and J calls and clone size come straight from that table; D and trimming were deduced from the DNA. The sample has roughly 300,000 clones on record, roughly nine tenths of them singletons. Clones ranked in the top ten supply under 7.5% of the sample.

A second Seattle source provided samples from volunteer blood donors who had recovered from COVID-19. Whole blood was collected in K2EDTA tubes by collaborating institutions according to the institutions' own protocols. For TCRbeta analysis, collaborators shipped samples in one of three forms: frozen whole blood, isolated PBMCs, or DNA extracted from either of those sample types. The specimen was peripheral blood. The sequence is built from TRBV5-1 and TRBJ2-7; the junction holds 8 bases that match TRBD2. The TCR originated in a man between 18 and 29 years old who had recovered from COVID-19. The encoded CDR3 is CASSPWESGSGYEQYF. At the DNA level, the sequence is TGCGCCAGCAGCCCCTGGGAGAGCGGGAGCGGCTACGAGCAGTACTTC.